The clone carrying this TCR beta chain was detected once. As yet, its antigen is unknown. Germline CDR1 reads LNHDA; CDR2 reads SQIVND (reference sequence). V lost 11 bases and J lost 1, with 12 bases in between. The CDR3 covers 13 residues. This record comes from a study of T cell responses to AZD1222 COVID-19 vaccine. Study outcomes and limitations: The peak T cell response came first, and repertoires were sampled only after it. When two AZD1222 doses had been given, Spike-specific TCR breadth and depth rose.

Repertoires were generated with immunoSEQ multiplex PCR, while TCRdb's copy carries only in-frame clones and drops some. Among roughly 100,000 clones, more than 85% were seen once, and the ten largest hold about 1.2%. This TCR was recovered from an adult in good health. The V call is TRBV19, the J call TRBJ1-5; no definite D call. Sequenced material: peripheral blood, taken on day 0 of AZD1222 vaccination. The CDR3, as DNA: TGTGCCTCGGCGGACTGGAGCAATCAGCCCCAGCATTTT. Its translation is CASADWSNQPQHF.